This TCR beta chain was captured in a study of technical replicates of blood from a handful of donors. Trimming took 9 bases from V and 11 from J, leaving 16 bases between them. Germline CDR1 and CDR2: LNHDA and SQIVND (reference sequence). The CDR3 loop spans 11 amino acids. Profiled with immunoSEQ multiplex PCR; TCRdb holds only in-frame clones, not every one. The sample records tens of thousands of clones, about 93% being singletons. The sequence was collected from a human donor in good health. The specimen was T cells isolated from PBMCs. V usage is TRBV19 and J usage is TRBJ1-1; unclear D gene. CDR3 amino acids: CASKFYEAAFF. CDR3 bases: TGTGCCAGCAAGTTCTACGAGGCTGCTTTCTTT.